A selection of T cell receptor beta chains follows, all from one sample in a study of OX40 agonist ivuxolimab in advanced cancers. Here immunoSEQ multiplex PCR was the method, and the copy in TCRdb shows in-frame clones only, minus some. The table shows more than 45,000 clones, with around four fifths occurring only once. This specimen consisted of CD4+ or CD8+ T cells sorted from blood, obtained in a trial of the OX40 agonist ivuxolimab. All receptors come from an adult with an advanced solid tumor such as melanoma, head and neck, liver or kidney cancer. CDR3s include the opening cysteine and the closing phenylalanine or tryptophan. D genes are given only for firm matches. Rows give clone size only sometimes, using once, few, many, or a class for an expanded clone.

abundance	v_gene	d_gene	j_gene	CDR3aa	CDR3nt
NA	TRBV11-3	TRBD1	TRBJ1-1	CASSRVGTGGNTEAFF	TGTGCCAGCAGTCGTGTTGGGACAGGAGGAAACACTGAAGCTTTCTTT
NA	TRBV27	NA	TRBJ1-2	CASSYEGTRGYTF	TGTGCCAGCAGTTACGAGGGTACGAGAGGCTACACCTTC
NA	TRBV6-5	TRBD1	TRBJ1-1	CASSLQGQGHTEAFF	TGTGCCAGCAGTTTACAGGGACAGGGTCACACTGAAGCTTTCTTT
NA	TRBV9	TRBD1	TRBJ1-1	CASSARGGTVNTEAFF	TGTGCCAGCAGCGCCAGGGGGGGGACAGTGAACACTGAAGCTTTCTTT
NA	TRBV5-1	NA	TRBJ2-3	CASHLGGSTDTQYF	TGCGCCTCTCACCTAGGAGGGAGCACAGATACGCAGTATTTT
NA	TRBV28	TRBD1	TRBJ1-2	CASSLIGQGSNYGYTF	TGTGCCAGCAGTTTGATCGGACAGGGTAGTAATTATGGCTACACCTTC
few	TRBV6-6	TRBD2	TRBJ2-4	CASSGGVGNIQYF	TGTGCCAGCAGCGGGGGGGTCGGTAACATTCAGTACTTC
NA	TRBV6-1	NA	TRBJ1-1	CASSEQGMNTEAFF	TGTGCCAGCAGTGAACAGGGGATGAACACTGAAGCTTTCTTT
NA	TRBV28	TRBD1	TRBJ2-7	CASSTRDRAYEQYF	TGTGCCAGCAGTACTCGGGACAGGGCTTACGAGCAGTACTTC
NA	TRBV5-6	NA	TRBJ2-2	CASSLRSTGELFF	TGTGCCAGCAGCTTGAGGAGCACCGGGGAGCTGTTTTTT
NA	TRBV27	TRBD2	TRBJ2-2	CASRGGTNTGELFF	TGTGCCAGCCGGGGAGGGACGAACACCGGGGAGCTGTTTTTT
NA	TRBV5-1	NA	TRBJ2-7	CASSLGRQSSEQYF	TGCGCCAGCAGCTTGGGCCGACAAAGTAGCGAGCAGTACTTC
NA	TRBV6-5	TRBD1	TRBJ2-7	CASSYETGPGYEQYF	TGTGCCAGCAGTTACGAGACAGGGCCAGGGTACGAGCAGTACTTC
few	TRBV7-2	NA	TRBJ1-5	CASSPIRGSNQPQHF	TGTGCCAGCAGCCCGATTAGGGGCTCCAATCAGCCCCAGCATTTT
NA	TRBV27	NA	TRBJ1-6	CASSSRTQASSNSPLHF	TGTGCCAGCAGTTCGCGGACACAAGCTTCGAGTAATTCACCCCTCCACTTT
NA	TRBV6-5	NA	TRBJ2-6	CAAGSSGANVLTF	TGTGCCGCAGGGAGCTCTGGGGCCAACGTCCTGACTTTC
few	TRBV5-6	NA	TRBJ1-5	CASSIGAQPQHF	TGTGCCAGCAGCATAGGGGCTCAGCCCCAGCATTTT
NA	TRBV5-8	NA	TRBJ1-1	CASSLDRLGAFF	TGTGCCAGCAGCTTGGATAGGTTAGGGGCTTTCTTT
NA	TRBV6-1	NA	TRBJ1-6	CASSEWGNSPLHF	TGTGCCAGCAGTGAGTGGGGAAATTCACCCCTCCACTTT
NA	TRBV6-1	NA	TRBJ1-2	CASSRGDNYGYTF	TGTGCCAGCAGTAGGGGGGACAACTATGGCTACACCTTC
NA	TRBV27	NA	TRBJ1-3	CASGPGGAQFSGNTIYF	TGTGCCAGCGGACCCGGCGGGGCTCAGTTCTCTGGAAACACCATATATTTT
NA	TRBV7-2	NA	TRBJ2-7	CASSFSLHEQYF	TGTGCCAGCAGCTTCTCGCTCCACGAGCAGTACTTC
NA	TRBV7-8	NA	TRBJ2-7	CASSLAVAAYEQYF	TGTGCCAGCAGCTTAGCGGTAGCGGCCTACGAGCAGTACTTC
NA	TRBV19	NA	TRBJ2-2	CATSRMNTGELFF	TGTGCCACCTCCCGAATGAACACCGGGGAGCTGTTTTTT
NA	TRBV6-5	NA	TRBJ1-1	CASSPRQNTEAFF	TGTGCCAGCAGTCCCAGGCAGAACACTGAAGCTTTCTTT
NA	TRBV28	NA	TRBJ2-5	CASSPPSGQETQYF	TGTGCCAGCAGTCCCCCCTCGGGCCAAGAGACCCAGTACTTC
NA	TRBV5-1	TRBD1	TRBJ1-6	CASNDEPGGNSPLHF	TGCGCCAGCAATGACGAGCCAGGGGGGAATTCACCCCTCCACTTT
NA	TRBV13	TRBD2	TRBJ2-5	CASSRLAGGTQETQYF	TGTGCCAGCAGCAGACTAGCGGGGGGAACTCAAGAGACCCAGTACTTC
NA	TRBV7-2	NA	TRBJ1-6	CASSSPGSPLHF	TGTGCCAGCAGCTCCCCGGGTTCACCCCTCCACTTT
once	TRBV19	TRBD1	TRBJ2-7	CASSIDPGQGTYEQYF	TGTGCCAGTAGTATAGATCCAGGACAGGGCACCTACGAGCAGTACTTC
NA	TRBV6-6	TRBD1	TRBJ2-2	CASSYTGTVGTGELFF	TGTGCCAGCAGTTATACCGGGACAGTCGGGACCGGGGAGCTGTTTTTT
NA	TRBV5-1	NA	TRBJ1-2	CASSFNAAGRSYRYGYTF	TGCGCCAGCAGCTTTAACGCGGCAGGGAGAAGTTACCGGTATGGCTACACCTTC
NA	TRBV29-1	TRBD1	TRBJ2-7	CSVGTGVHEQYF	TGCAGCGTTGGGACAGGGGTCCACGAGCAGTACTTC
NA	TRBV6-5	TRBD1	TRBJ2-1	CASLGEQGARNEQFF	TGTGCCAGCCTAGGAGAGCAGGGGGCAAGAAATGAGCAGTTCTTC
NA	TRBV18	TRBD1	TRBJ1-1	CASSPWGQGTVMNTEAFF	TGTGCCAGCTCACCATGGGGACAGGGTACCGTAATGAACACTGAAGCTTTCTTT
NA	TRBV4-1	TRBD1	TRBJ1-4	CASSLMAGTGPEKLFF	TGCGCCAGCAGCCTAATGGCTGGGACAGGGCCTGAAAAACTGTTTTTT